This T cell receptor (beta chain) was sequenced for a study of vaccination and CD4 T cells after COVID-19 (dated by TCRdb to between 2021 and 2024). About the full investigation: Convalescent patients had a positive SARS-CoV-2 result on nasal swab PCR, and of these patients, fewer than ten had mild disease and one had severe disease. Six males and four females were included in the convalescent cohort, with two Hispanic individuals, seven Caucasians, two Asians and one multiracial person represented. Two doses of either the Pfizer-BioNTech BNT162b2 vaccine (n=8) or the Moderna mRNA-1273 vaccine (n=2) were administered to participants. Post-COVID blood samples were collected from convalescent patients a median of about 92 days after diagnosis, with a range of about 30 to 161 days. Post-vaccine blood samples were taken a median of around 70 days after the second vaccine dose, with a range of about 13 to 241 days. Overlapping spike peptide pools from SARS-CoV-2 and from the common cold coronaviruses HCoV-NL63, HCoV-OC43 and HCoV-229E were used as culture stimuli. Control cultures received a CEFX viral epitope pool as the positive control, an HIV-1 Nef peptide pool as the negative control, or no peptide. In under 13 COVID-19 convalescent patients and a handful of infection-naive healthy vaccine recipients, researchers compared the spike-specific CD4+ TCR repertoire from before mRNA vaccination with the repertoire from after.

With regard to this clonotype: The antigen it recognizes is unknown. Per-base qualities were not stored, and no clone one base away is much larger.

Here is what the overall study found, with its caveats: Nearly all vaccine-specific clones in convalescent patients (304 of 307) were mono-reactive for SARS-CoV-2 spike rather than cross-reactive with common cold coronaviruses. The median count of SARS-CoV-2-reactive clonotypes went up from some 23 after infection to a few dozen after vaccination, although the change was not significant. Among convalescent patients, a median 86.3% of the SARS-CoV-2-reactive clones seen after vaccination appeared only after vaccination, which suggests priming specific to the vaccine. Only a relatively small number of convalescent patients were included in the study, and early timepoints following natural infection were not analyzed.

V trim: 1 base; J trim: 5 bases; unmatched bases: 7. Its CDR3 holds 17 amino acids, cysteine through phenylalanine. The entry retains the CDR3 DNA only, 51 bases that are in frame from base 1. Library prep was done by PCR. DNA from cultured CD4+ T cells was subjected to TCR sequencing with the Oncomine TCR Beta short-read assay at the Johns Hopkins FTIC core. The QIAamp micro DNA kit was used to extract genomic DNA from the cultured CD4+ T cells. The Oncomine TCR Beta libraries from cultured CD4+ T cells were pooled using unique dual indexes and then sequenced on an Illumina iSeq 100. The published analysis was carried out like this. Non-productive sequences were removed, and CDR3s that did not start with C, did not end with F or W, or were shorter than 7 amino acids were discarded. The MANAFEST web application was used to identify antigen-specific clonotypes by comparing peptide-stimulated wells against reference wells and other culture wells. For a clone to be called positive, the clone needed an FDR below 0.05, an odds ratio above 5, and a productive frequency above 0.1% in at least two of three replicate wells. Cross-reactive clonotypes were defined as significantly expanded in both SARS-CoV-2 spike wells and at least one common cold coronavirus spike condition. Levenshtein distances (stringdist) and unrooted phylogenetic trees (ape) in R version 3.6.1 were used to assess CDR3 homology. TCRdb ran its own pipeline on the public reads, namely fastp trimming at Q25 and MiXCR clone calling, and kept in-frame beta chains. Rows with a matching CDR3 protein are joined into one entry that keeps the most common DNA and genes. The V and J calls were not made by the authors but by TCRdb's processing. For this sample the table gives some 16,000 distinct CDR3 sequences, of which around 53% were detected only once. Under 13% of the sample is held by the ten biggest clonotypes.

The intended sense of this specimen's treatment or condition label: roughly 10-day PBMC culture with coronavirus spike peptide pools or control peptides (ViraFEST assay). The ViraFEST assay was used in the study, in which antigen-specific T cells were expanded with peptide pools and expanded clonotypes were subsequently identified by TCR sequencing. The convalescent patients' positive SARS-CoV-2 PCR tests were from March to December 2020, which was before the Alpha, Beta and Delta variants emerged in the United States. PBMCs were cultured at 1.5 million to 2.5 million per well in IMDM supplemented with 5% human AB serum and about 10 IU/ml IL-2, with approximately 11 ug/ml peptide pools added. Half of the culture medium was replaced with fresh IL-2-containing medium on days 3 and 7. After 10 days of culture, CD4+ T cells were isolated by negative selection using the EasySep CD4+ T cell isolation kit. PBMCs were separated from whole blood using Ficoll-Paque Plus gradient centrifugation and then either used fresh or cryopreserved at -140C. Triplicate wells were generally used for each culture condition.

The rearranged segments are TRBV12-3 or TRBV12-4 and TRBJ2-1; the central 11 bases match TRBD2. The receptor's source is a human donor who had recovered from COVID-19. Specimen: CD4+ T cells from blood, cultured in vitro. The bases read TGTGCCAGCAGTTTAGATATAGGGACTAGCGGCCACAATGAGCAGTTCTTC. Translated, it gives CASSLDIGTSGHNEQFF.